The rows below give T cell receptor beta chains drawn from one sample of a study of blood T cell repertoires in COVID-19. Here immunoSEQ multiplex PCR was the method, and the copy in TCRdb shows in-frame clones only, minus some. The profile covers some 190,000 clones, with approximately 85% appearing a single time and over 9.5% taken by the ten largest. Material for sequencing was peripheral blood. All receptors come from a human donor with active or convalescent COVID-19. The donor label of this sample is uncertain. Both conserved end residues are part of each CDR3. A D gene is named only where the DNA matches it firmly. Clone size is given for some rows only: seen once, a few or many times, or a class if the clone is expanded.

v_gene,j_gene,abundance,d_gene,CDR3nt,CDR3aa
TRBV18,TRBJ2-7,-,TRBD1,TGTGCCAGCTCACCAGGGGACAGGGGCGAGCAGTACTTC,CASSPGDRGEQYF
TRBV6-5,TRBJ1-1,-,-,TGTGCCACGGGAGACACTGAAGCTTTCTTT,CATGDTEAFF
TRBV18,TRBJ2-1,-,TRBD2,TGTGCCAGCTCACCTACCCCGCGGGGGGGTTTAAATGAGCAGTTCTTC,CASSPTPRGGLNEQFF
TRBV11-2,TRBJ2-3,-,-,TGTGCCAGCAGCTTAGTTAGTGCCACAGATACGCAGTATTTT,CASSLVSATDTQYF
TRBV7-3,TRBJ1-3,-,TRBD1,TGTGCCAGCAGCTTAAGGCAGGGGGCGGGAAACACCATATATTTT,CASSLRQGAGNTIYF
TRBV19,TRBJ2-7,-,-,TGTGCCAGTATGGATGCGGGGCTCTACGAGCAGTACTTC,CASMDAGLYEQYF
TRBV7-9,TRBJ2-4,-,TRBD2,TGTGCCAGCAGCCCGACTAGCGGGGGAACCAAAAACATTCAGTACTTC,CASSPTSGGTKNIQYF
TRBV4-3,TRBJ2-1,-,-,TGCGCCAGCAGCCAAGATCGTAGTTATGAGCAGTTCTTC,CASSQDRSYEQFF
TRBV7-6,TRBJ2-6,-,-,TGTGCCAGCAGCTCCTTCTCTGGGGCCAACGTCCTGACTTTC,CASSSFSGANVLTF
TRBV27,TRBJ2-7,-,TRBD1,TGTGCCAGCATCAAATCACTCGGCAGGGGGCGTATCCACGAGCAGTACTTC,CASIKSLGRGRIHEQYF
TRBV5-1,TRBJ2-1,-,TRBD2,TGCGCCAGCAGCTTGGCCAGTAGCGGGGAGCCCAATGAGCAGTTCTTC,CASSLASSGEPNEQFF
TRBV7-3,TRBJ2-3,-,-,TGTGCCAGCAGCACTTCAGGGGGAGGAACTCTTACAGATACGCAGTATTTT,CASSTSGGGTLTDTQYF
TRBV19,TRBJ1-5,-,-,TGTGCCAGTAGTTTACAAAAAATTCAGCCCCAGCATTTT,CASSLQKIQPQHF
TRBV6-5,TRBJ2-3,-,-,TGTGCCAGCAGTCGGGGCACAGATACGCAGTATTTT,CASSRGTDTQYF
TRBV19,TRBJ1-1,-,-,TGTGCCAGTAGTATTGGGCAGGTAGAAGCTTTCTTT,CASSIGQVEAFF
TRBV4-3,TRBJ2-1,-,-,TGCGCCAGCAGCCAAGATCAGGCGGGCGGACTTAACAATGAGCAGTTCTTC,CASSQDQAGGLNNEQFF
TRBV29-1,TRBJ1-1,-,-,TGCAGCGTTTGTCGGACAGTGATGAACACTGAAGCTTTCTTT,CSVCRTVMNTEAFF
TRBV21-1,TRBJ1-6,-,-,TGTGCCGGCGGAACCGGCGGGGATCATATAGGTTCACCCCTCCACTTT,CAGGTGGDHIGSPLHF
TRBV5-1,TRBJ1-6,-,TRBD1,TGCGCCAGCAGCTTCTACAGGGGTCCCCTCCACTTT,CASSFYRGPLHF
TRBV10-2,TRBJ2-3,-,TRBD2,TGCGCCAGCAGTCTAGCGGGAGCAGATACGCAGTATTTT,CASSLAGADTQYF
TRBV5-1,TRBJ1-1,-,TRBD1,TGCGCCAGCAGCCTAGGACAGGCAGAAGCTTTCTTT,CASSLGQAEAFF
TRBV6-4,TRBJ2-2,-,-,TGTGCCAGCAGTATTGTAGCGAACACCGGGGAGCTGTTTTTT,CASSIVANTGELFF
TRBV20-1,TRBJ2-3,-,-,TGCAGTGCCAGTACTCCCCTAGAGGATACGCAGTATTTT,CSASTPLEDTQYF
TRBV6-5,TRBJ2-7,-,-,TGTGCCAGCAGTTACGACAGCTACGAGCAGTACTTC,CASSYDSYEQYF
TRBV29-1,TRBJ2-7,once,TRBD2,TGCAGCGTTGGTCCAGCGGGAGGGCCTAGCGAGCAGTACTTC,CSVGPAGGPSEQYF
TRBV5-6,TRBJ2-5,-,TRBD2,TGTGCCAGCAGCCCTAGCGGGGTTATGGGAGAGACCCAGTACTTC,CASSPSGVMGETQYF
TRBV6-6,TRBJ2-7,-,-,TGTGCCAGCTCAGGGATCGTGCCCTACGAGCAGTACTTC,CASSGIVPYEQYF
TRBV5-5,TRBJ2-2,-,TRBD2,TGTGCCAGCAGCTTGGGACTAGCGGAGAACACCGGGGAGCTGTTTTTT,CASSLGLAENTGELFF
TRBV29-1,TRBJ1-3,few,-,TGCAGCGCCAAATTAGTGGGAAACACCATATATTTT,CSAKLVGNTIYF
TRBV5-1,TRBJ2-3,-,-,TGCGCCAGCAGCTTGGAGGGGCTTCGCACAGATACGCAGTATTTT,CASSLEGLRTDTQYF
TRBV29-1,TRBJ1-4,-,-,TGCAGCGTCCTTATCAGGTGGGATGAAAAACTGTTTTTT,CSVLIRWDEKLFF
TRBV7-9,TRBJ1-1,few,-,TGTGCCAGCAGCTTAGACATCGGGCGGGTCTCAGCCCGTCAAGCTTTCTTT,CASSLDIGRVSARQAFF
TRBV28,TRBJ2-7,once,TRBD2,TGTGGGACTAGCGGGAGCCTCTACGAGCAGTACTTC,CGTSGSLYEQYF
TRBV28,TRBJ2-2,-,TRBD2,TGTGCCAGCAGACTTAGCGGGACCGGGGAGCTGTTTTTT,CASRLSGTGELFF
TRBV7-7,TRBJ2-3,-,TRBD2,TGTGCTAGCAGCGCGCTTAGCGGGGGAAGCACAGATACGCAGTATTTT,CASSALSGGSTDTQYF
TRBV4-3,TRBJ2-2,once,-,TGCGCCAGCAGCCAAGATCTTCTAGGAGGTACCGGGGAGCTGTTTTTT,CASSQDLLGGTGELFF
TRBV5-1,TRBJ1-1,-,TRBD1,TGCGCCAGCAGCTGGGGGACAGTGAAAAACACTGAAGCTTTCTTT,CASSWGTVKNTEAFF
TRBV9,TRBJ2-5,-,-,TGTGCCAGCAGCGCCAGGGTACGGGAGACCCAGTACTTC,CASSARVRETQYF
TRBV6-5,TRBJ1-2,-,TRBD1,TGTGCCAGCAGAAGACAGGGGGATGACTATGGCTACACCTTC,CASRRQGDDYGYTF
TRBV6-5,TRBJ1-2,few,-,TGTGCCAGCAGTCCCACGACGACAGTCTATGGCTACACCTTC,CASSPTTTVYGYTF
TRBV9,TRBJ1-6,-,-,TGTGCCAGCAGCGTGGGGAGGGTTGGGTCACCCCTCCACTTT,CASSVGRVGSPLHF
TRBV27,TRBJ2-7,once,TRBD2,TGTGCCAGCTCCAACGGGCTAGCGGGATTATACGAGCAGTACTTC,CASSNGLAGLYEQYF
TRBV5-4,TRBJ2-7,-,TRBD2,TGTGCCAGCAGCTTGGGACTAGCGGAGAGCTCCTACGAGCAGTACTTC,CASSLGLAESSYEQYF
TRBV7-3,TRBJ2-1,-,TRBD1,TGTGCCAGCAGCCCCCTGACAGGGATGTCCTACAATGAGCAGTTCTTC,CASSPLTGMSYNEQFF
TRBV7-3,TRBJ2-7,-,-,TGTGCCAGCAGCTTAACGAAGGGGTTCGAGCAGTACTTC,CASSLTKGFEQYF
TRBV7-6,TRBJ2-3,-,-,TGTGCCAGCAGGGAGGGGCTACTAGGCACAGATACGCAGTATTTT,CASREGLLGTDTQYF
TRBV28,TRBJ2-3,-,-,TGTGCCACACAGAGGGGGACAGATACGCAGTATTTT,CATQRGTDTQYF
TRBV30,TRBJ1-1,-,-,TGTGCCTGGAAGTACAGCAGGAACACTGAAGCTTTCTTT,CAWKYSRNTEAFF
TRBV10-3,TRBJ2-1,-,TRBD1,TGTGCCGGGGGACAGGGGCCCCCATACAATGAGCAGTTCTTC,CAGGQGPPYNEQFF
TRBV12-3/TRBV12-4,TRBJ1-2,-,-,TGTGCCAGCAGTTTTCGGGATAACTATGGCTACACCTTC,CASSFRDNYGYTF
TRBV29-1,TRBJ2-2,-,TRBD1,TGCAGCGGCCGAGGGACAGGGGACACCGGGGAGCTGTTTTTT,CSGRGTGDTGELFF
TRBV9,TRBJ2-3,-,TRBD2,TGTGCCAGCAGCGCGGGACTAGCTAGGGCAGATACGCAGTATTTT,CASSAGLARADTQYF
TRBV5-5,TRBJ2-5,-,-,TGTGCCAGCGGACAAAGACCGGGACATCGACAAGGGACCCAGTACTTC,CASGQRPGHRQGTQYF
TRBV5-4,TRBJ2-3,-,-,TGTGCCAGCAGCTATGATCGGAGACAGAGCACAGATACGCAGTATTTT,CASSYDRRQSTDTQYF